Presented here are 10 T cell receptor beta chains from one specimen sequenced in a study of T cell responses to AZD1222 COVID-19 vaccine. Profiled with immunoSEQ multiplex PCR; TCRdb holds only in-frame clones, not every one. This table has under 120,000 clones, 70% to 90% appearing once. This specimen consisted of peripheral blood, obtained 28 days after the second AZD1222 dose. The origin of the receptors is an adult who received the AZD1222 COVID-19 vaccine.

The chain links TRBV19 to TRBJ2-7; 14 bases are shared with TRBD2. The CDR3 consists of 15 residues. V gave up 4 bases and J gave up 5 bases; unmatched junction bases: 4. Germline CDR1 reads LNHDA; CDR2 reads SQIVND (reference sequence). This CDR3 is CASSRGLAGANEQYF. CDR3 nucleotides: TGTGCCAGTAGTAGGGGACTAGCGGGAGCTAACGAGCAGTACTTC. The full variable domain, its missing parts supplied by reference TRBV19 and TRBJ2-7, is DGGITQSPKYLFRKEGQNVTLSCEQNLNHDAMYWYRQDPGQGLRLIYYSQIVNDFQKGDIAEGYSVSREKKESFPLTVTSAQKNPTAFYLCASSRGLAGANEQYFGPGTRLTVT.

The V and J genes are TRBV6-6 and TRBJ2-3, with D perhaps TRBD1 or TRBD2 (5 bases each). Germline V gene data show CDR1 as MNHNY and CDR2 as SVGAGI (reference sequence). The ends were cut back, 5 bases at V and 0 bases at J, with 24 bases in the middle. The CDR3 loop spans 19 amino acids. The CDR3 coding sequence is TGTGCCAGCAGTCGCACGCCGTCCGGGACCCCCGTCAGCACAGATACGCAGTATTTT. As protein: CASSRTPSGTPVSTDTQYF.

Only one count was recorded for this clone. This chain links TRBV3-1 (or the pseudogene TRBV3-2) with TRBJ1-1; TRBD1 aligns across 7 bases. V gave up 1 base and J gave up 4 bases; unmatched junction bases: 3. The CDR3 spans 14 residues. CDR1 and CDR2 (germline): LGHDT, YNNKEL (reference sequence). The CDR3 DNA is TGTGCCAGCAGCCAAGTACAGGGGTTCACTGAAGCTTTCTTT. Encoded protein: CASSQVQGFTEAFF.

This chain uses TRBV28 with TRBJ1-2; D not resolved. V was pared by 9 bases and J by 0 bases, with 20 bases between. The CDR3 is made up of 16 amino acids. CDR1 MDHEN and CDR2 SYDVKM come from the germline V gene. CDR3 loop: CASAPPTLSSNYGYTF. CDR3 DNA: TGTGCCAGTGCTCCTCCGACTCTATCCTCTAACTATGGCTACACCTTC.

CDR3 region: CAISGQGAGNQPQHF. CDR3 DNA: TGTGCCATCAGTGGACAGGGGGCAGGCAATCAGCCCCAGCATTTT. The chain is built from TRBV10-3 and TRBJ1-5; 10 nucleotides line up with TRBD1. There are 15 residues in the CDR3. Trimming took 4 bases from V and 2 from J; bases not matched to a gene: 2. CDR1 is ENHRY, CDR2 SYGVKD, per germline.

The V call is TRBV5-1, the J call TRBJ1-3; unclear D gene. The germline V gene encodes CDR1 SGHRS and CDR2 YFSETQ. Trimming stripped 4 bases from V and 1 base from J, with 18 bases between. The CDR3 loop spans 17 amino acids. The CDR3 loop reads CASSPLDSSRSGNTIYF. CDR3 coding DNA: TGCGCCAGCAGCCCCCTGGACTCCTCTCGGTCTGGAAACACCATATATTTT.

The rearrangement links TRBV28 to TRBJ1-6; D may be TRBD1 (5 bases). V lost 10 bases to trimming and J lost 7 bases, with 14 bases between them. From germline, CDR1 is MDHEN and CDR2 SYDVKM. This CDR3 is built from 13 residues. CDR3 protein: CAIKGPLNSPLHF. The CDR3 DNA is TGTGCCATCAAGGGGCCCCTAAATTCACCCCTCCACTTT. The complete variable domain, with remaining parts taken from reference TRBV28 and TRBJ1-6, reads DVKVTQSSRYLVKRTGEKVFLECVQDMDHENMFWYRQDPGLGLRLIYFSYDVKMKEKGDIPEGYSVSREKKERFSLILESASTNQTSMYLCAIKGPLNSPLHFGNGTRLTVT.

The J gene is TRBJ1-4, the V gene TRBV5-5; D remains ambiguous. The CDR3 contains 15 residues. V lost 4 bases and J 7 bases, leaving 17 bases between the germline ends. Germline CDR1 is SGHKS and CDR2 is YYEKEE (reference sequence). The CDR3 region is CASSPRPPPSEKLFF. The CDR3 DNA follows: TGTGCCAGCAGCCCAAGGCCCCCTCCTAGTGAAAAACTGTTTTTT.

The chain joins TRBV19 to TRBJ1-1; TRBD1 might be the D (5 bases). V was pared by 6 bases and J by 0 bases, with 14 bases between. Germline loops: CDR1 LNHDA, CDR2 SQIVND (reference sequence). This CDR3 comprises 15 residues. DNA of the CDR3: TGTGCCAGTAGGGACATTAGGGTCGTGAACACTGAAGCTTTCTTT. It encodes CASRDIRVVNTEAFF.

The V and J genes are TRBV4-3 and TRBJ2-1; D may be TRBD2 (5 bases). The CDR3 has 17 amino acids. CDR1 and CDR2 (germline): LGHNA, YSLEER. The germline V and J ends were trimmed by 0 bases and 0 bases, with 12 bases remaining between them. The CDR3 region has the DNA TGCGCCAGCAGCCAAGATTTGGAGGACGGCTCCTACAATGAGCAGTTCTTC. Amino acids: CASSQDLEDGSYNEQFF.